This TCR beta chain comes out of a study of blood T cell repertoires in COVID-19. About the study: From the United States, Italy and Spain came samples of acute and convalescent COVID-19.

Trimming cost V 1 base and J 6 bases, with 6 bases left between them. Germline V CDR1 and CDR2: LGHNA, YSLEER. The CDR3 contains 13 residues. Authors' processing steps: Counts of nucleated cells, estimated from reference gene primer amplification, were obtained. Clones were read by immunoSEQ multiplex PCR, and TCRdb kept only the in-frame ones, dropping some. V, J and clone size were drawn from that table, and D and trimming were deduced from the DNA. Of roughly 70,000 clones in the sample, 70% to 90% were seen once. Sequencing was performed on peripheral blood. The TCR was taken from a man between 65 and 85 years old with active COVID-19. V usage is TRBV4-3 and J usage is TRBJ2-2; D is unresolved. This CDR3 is CASSQVRSGELFF. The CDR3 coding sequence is TGCGCCAGCAGCCAAGTGAGATCCGGGGAGCTGTTTTTT.